The 23 T cell receptor beta chains below all came from one sample that was sequenced in a study of blood T cell repertoires in COVID-19. TCRdb's copy holds only in-frame clones and misses some; the assay was immunoSEQ multiplex PCR. The repertoire includes fewer than 100,000 clones, 91% of them detected once, and 1.9% sits in the top ten. The specimen was peripheral blood. The receptors were sampled from a woman aged 45 to 65 in a cohort sampled during active COVID-19.

Notes on this clone: One end of the junction does not line up with germline, which may come from a read error. Written as DNA, the CDR3 is TGTGCCGGCAGTCGGACCCCTAGCGGGAGTTTCTACAATGAGCAGTTCTTC. Its translation is CAGSRTPSGSFYNEQFF. The chain combines TRBV2 with TRBJ2-1; 10 bases are shared with TRBD2. The CDR3 sequence is 17 residues long. Germline CDR1 and CDR2: SNHLY and FYNNEI.

The chain employs TRBV7-3 and TRBJ1-2; TRBD1 might be the D (5 bases). V lost 5 bases and J 0 bases, leaving 13 bases between the germline ends. Germline V lookup: CDR1 SGHTA, CDR2 FQGTGA. The CDR3 consists of 15 residues. Written as DNA, the CDR3 is TGTGCCAGCAGCCCTGCGGGGGGAGCTAACTATGGCTACACCTTC. Its translation: CASSPAGGANYGYTF.

This chain uses TRBV28 with TRBJ1-3, with D unresolved. V dropped 8 bases and J dropped 5 bases, with 10 bases sitting between them. The germline CDR1 and CDR2 sequences are MDHEN and SYDVKM. The length of the CDR3 is 12 residues. This CDR3 is CASVAERNTIYF. For the CDR3, the DNA is TGTGCCAGCGTTGCAGAACGAAACACCATATATTTT.

The V gene is TRBV18, the J gene TRBJ1-3, with unresolved D. Germline values: CDR1 KGHSH, CDR2 LQKENI. The CDR3 totals 15 residues. V gave up 4 bases and J gave up 0 bases, with 10 bases separating them. CDR3 region: CASSLYTHSGNTIYF. CDR3 coding DNA: TGTGCCAGCTCACTTTACACCCACTCTGGAAACACCATATATTTT.

The chain links TRBV28 to TRBJ1-3, with D tentatively TRBD1 (6 bases). This CDR3 has 16 amino acids. The germline V gene has CDR1 MDHEN and CDR2 SYDVKM. V lost 5 bases, J lost 0 bases, and 14 bases lay in between. CDR3 sequence reads: CASSPGGDNSGNTIYF. In DNA form, the CDR3 reads TGTGCCAGCAGTCCGGGGGGGGACAACTCTGGAAACACCATATATTTT.

The gene calls are TRBV3-1 (or the pseudogene TRBV3-2) and TRBJ2-1; weak D call: TRBD1 (8 bases). Germline V gene lookup returns CDR1 LGHDT and CDR2 YNNKEL (reference sequence). Trimming took off 0 bases at V and 2 bases at J, with 20 bases between the two ends. The CDR3 spans 19 residues. The CDR3 is CASSQEFHRGGWPYNEQFF. The CDR3 DNA follows: TGTGCCAGCAGCCAAGAATTCCACAGGGGGGGGTGGCCCTACAATGAGCAGTTCTTC.

This clone was recorded once. V and J are TRBV7-9 and TRBJ1-2; no definite D call. Germline CDR1 is SEHNR and CDR2 is FQNEAQ (reference sequence). V shed 7 bases and J shed 8 bases, with 14 bases lying between them. This CDR3 contains 12 residues. The CDR3 region has the DNA TGTGCCAGCAACCCCCGGGATTACGGCTACACCTTC. Protein: CASNPRDYGYTF.

This chain joins TRBV4-1 and TRBJ2-5; 7 positions agree with TRBD1. The V segment lost 0 bases and the J segment 5 bases; nucleotides outside the gene matches: 3. Germline CDR1 reads MGHRA; CDR2 reads YSYEKL. CDR3 length: 14 amino acids. In nucleotides, the CDR3 is TGCGCCAGCAGCCAAGAACAGGGGTGGGAGACCCAGTACTTC. It yields the protein CASSQEQGWETQYF.

The chain couples TRBV6-6 to TRBJ1-2, with D perhaps TRBD1 (5 bases). Between the trimmed V and J ends, which lost 2 bases and 7 bases, there was a span of 14 bases. Germline V gene lookup returns CDR1 MNHNY and CDR2 SVGAGI (reference sequence). This CDR3 region has 14 residues. The CDR3, as DNA: TGTGCCAGCAGTTACCGGGGCGGGGATGCTGGCTACACCTTC. Translation: CASSYRGGDAGYTF.

The CDR3, as DNA: TGTGCCTGGAGTGTACGAGGACTAGGGGCCACAGATACGCAGTATTTT. Its protein product is CAWSVRGLGATDTQYF. The V and J genes are TRBV30 and TRBJ2-3, with TRBD2 matching over 7 bases. This CDR3 comprises 16 residues. Looked up from germline, CDR1 is GTSNPN and CDR2 is SVGIG (reference sequence). V was pared by 0 bases and J by 2 bases, with 8 bases of the junction left unmatched. Using reference TRBV30 and TRBJ2-3 for the parts outside the CDR3, the full variable domain is SQTIHQWPATLVQPVGSPLSLECTVEGTSNPNLYWYRQAAGRGLQLLFYSVGIGQISSEVPQNLSASRPQDRQFILSSKKLLLSDSGFYLCAWSVRGLGATDTQYFGPGTRLTVL.

The V and J genes are TRBV15 and TRBJ1-4; 8 bases are a match to TRBD1. J was trimmed by 0 bases and V by 1 base; bases with no gene match: 1. Germline lookup yields CDR1 LNHNV and CDR2 YYDKDF (reference sequence). This CDR3 region has 16 residues. The CDR3 sequence: CATSRGGQATNEKLFF. In DNA form, the CDR3 reads TGTGCCACCAGCAGAGGGGGACAGGCAACTAATGAAAAACTGTTTTTT.

This chain connects TRBV7-9 to TRBJ1-4; TRBD1 is a possible D gene (6 bases). Looked up from germline, CDR1 is SEHNR and CDR2 is FQNEAQ (reference sequence). V lost 4 bases and J 7 bases, leaving 13 bases between the germline ends. This CDR3 region has 14 residues. CDR3 bases: TGTGCCAGCAGCTCCCTGAGGGGGACTGAAAAACTGTTTTTT. Protein: CASSSLRGTEKLFF.

This clone was recorded only once. V gene TRBV5-1 combines with J gene TRBJ2-7; 7 bases map to TRBD2. V trimming: 0 bases; J trimming: 0 bases; junction bases outside the gene matches: 3. There are 15 residues in the CDR3. Per the germline V gene, CDR1 is SGHRS and CDR2 is YFSETQ. This CDR3 is CASSLGRGVSYEQYF. The CDR3 coding sequence is TGCGCCAGCAGCTTGGGACGGGGGGTCTCCTACGAGCAGTACTTC.

This clone is a singleton in its sample. The chain carries TRBV2 and TRBJ2-2; D gene uncertain. Trimming left V 2 bases short and J 4 bases short, with 11 bases between. CDR1 is SNHLY and CDR2 is FYNNEI in the germline V gene. The CDR3 runs to 15 residues. CDR3: CASSERETGTGELFF. CDR3 DNA: TGTGCCAGCAGTGAACGAGAGACGGGCACCGGGGAGCTGTTTTTT. Based on the CDR3 plus reference TRBV2 and TRBJ2-2, the full variable domain is EPEVTQTPSHQVTQMGQEVILRCVPISNHLYFYWYRQILGQKVEFLVSFYNNEISEKSEIFDDQFSVERPDGSNFTLKIRSTKLEDSAMYFCASSERETGTGELFFGEGSRLTVL.

The chain uses TRBV2 and TRBJ1-2; 7 positions agree with TRBD1. Trimming removed 8 bases from V and 4 bases from J; junction bases left unmatched: 4. The length of the CDR3 is 12 residues. Germline CDR1 reads SNHLY; CDR2 reads FYNNEI. CDR3 sequence: CASSGQIYGYTF. CDR3 sequence (DNA): TGTGCCAGCTCGGGACAGATCTATGGCTACACCTTC.

The chain recombines TRBV18 with TRBJ2-5; perhaps TRBD1 as D (5 bases). The ends were cut back, 2 bases at V and 3 bases at J, with 13 bases in the middle. CDR1 is KGHSH and CDR2 is LQKENI in the germline V gene. The CDR3 contains 15 residues. The CDR3 region is CASSPGQGYEETQYF. The DNA of the CDR3 is TGTGCCAGCTCACCAGGGCAGGGATACGAAGAGACCCAGTACTTC.

V and J are TRBV9 and TRBJ2-1, with D possibly being TRBD2 (5 bases). This CDR3 spans 18 amino acids. CDR1 is SGDLS and CDR2 is YYNGEE in the germline V gene. Trimming shortened V by 4 bases and J by 7 bases, and 27 bases separated the two germline ends. Written as DNA, the CDR3 is TGTGCCAGCAGCAAACCCTCGCCGGGCCGTAGCGTTGGGAATGAGCAGTTCTTC. Protein sequence: CASSKPSPGRSVGNEQFF.

This chain uses TRBV18 with TRBJ2-6; D is ambiguous. Germline V lookup: CDR1 KGHSH, CDR2 LQKENI. The ends were cut back, 3 bases at V and 2 bases at J, with 11 bases in the middle. This CDR3 is 16 amino acids long. This chain's CDR3 is CASSPTNRAGANVLTF. CDR3 coding DNA: TGTGCCAGCTCACCCACCAATCGGGCTGGGGCCAACGTCCTGACTTTC.

The chain employs TRBV5-4 and TRBJ1-2; D is uncertain. CDR1 is SGHNT and CDR2 is YYREEE in the germline V gene (reference sequence). With 0 bases removed from V and 5 bases from J, the gap between germline ends came to 26 bases. CDR3 size: 19 residues. The CDR3 protein is CASSLAAGSGPSPKYGYTF. As DNA, the CDR3 is TGTGCCAGCAGCTTGGCCGCGGGAAGCGGGCCATCCCCGAAATATGGCTACACCTTC.

The chain joins TRBV11-2 to TRBJ2-1; D is possibly TRBD1 (6 bases). Germline V gives CDR1 SGHAT, CDR2 FQNNGV. The CDR3 contains 16 residues. V was shortened by 5 bases and J by 8 bases, with 22 bases between the two germline ends. The CDR3 reads CASSQSRGAYNDEQFF. In DNA, the CDR3 is TGTGCCAGCAGCCAATCCAGGGGCGCCTATAATGATGAGCAGTTCTTC.

The chain couples TRBV5-1 to TRBJ1-1; weak D call: TRBD1 (5 bases). The CDR3 contains 12 residues. Germline CDR1 and CDR2: SGHRS and YFSETQ. V lost 2 bases and J 3 bases, leaving 5 bases between the germline ends. CDR3 sequence (DNA): TGCGCCAGCAGCTTAGGGGACACTGAAGCTTTCTTT. The encoded protein is CASSLGDTEAFF.

This chain joins TRBV29-1 and TRBJ1-4; 8 nucleotides align to TRBD1. The CDR3 contains 15 residues. The germline V gene has CDR1 SQVTM and CDR2 ANQGSEA. V trimming: 4 bases; J trimming: 1 base; junction bases outside the gene matches: 5. This CDR3 is CSVAGGRGTNEKLFF. The CDR3 DNA follows: TGCAGCGTTGCAGGGGGCAGGGGAACTAATGAAAAACTGTTTTTT. The full variable domain, in which reference TRBV29-1 and TRBJ1-4 provide the parts outside the CDR3, is SAVISQKPSRDICQRGTSLTIQCQVDSQVTMMFWYRQQPGQSLTLIATANQGSEATYESGFVIDKFPISRPNLTFSTLTVSNMSPEDSSIYLCSVAGGRGTNEKLFFGSGTQLSVL.

J is TRBJ1-3 and V is TRBV25-1; 9 positions match TRBD1. With V trimmed by 6 bases and J by 3 bases, 6 bases remained unmatched. The CDR3 covers 15 residues. Germline CDR1 is MGHDK and CDR2 is SYGVNS. The chain's CDR3 is CASRPQGADGNTIYF. The CDR3 bases are TGTGCCAGCAGGCCACAGGGGGCGGATGGAAACACCATATATTTT.